The 14 T cell receptor beta chains presented below share a single source sample, sequenced in a study of T cells expressing NK-cell markers. Each CDR3 protein gets one entry in TCRdb, which reprocessed the 5' RACE reads and gives no DNA. Seen in this sample are a few hundred thousand distinct CDR3 sequences; the ten most common clones hold 3% to 4.5%. Sample: blood T cells: a sorted CD56 or NKG2C T cell subset, CD4+ or CD8+ T cells, or bulk PBMC T cells (not recorded which). These receptors originate from a man younger than 35 in good health.

The V call is TRBV20-1, the J call TRBJ1-2. In germline, CDR1 is DFQATT, CDR2 SNEGSKA (reference sequence). The CDR3 sequence is 13 residues long. The CDR3 here is CSAQHDNNYGYTF.

The chain links TRBV7-6 to TRBJ2-1. Germline V CDR1 and CDR2: SGHVS, FNYEAQ. This CDR3 has 14 amino acids. The CDR3 sequence: CATKLAGALNEQFF. Full variable domain (missing parts from reference TRBV7-6 and TRBJ2-1): GAGVSQSPRYKVTKRGQDVALRCDPISGHVSLYWYRQALGQGPEFLTYFNYEAQQDKSGLPNDRFSAERPEGSISTLTIQRTEQRDSAMYRCATKLAGALNEQFFGPGTRLTVL.

The rearrangement links TRBV21-1 to TRBJ1-5. TRBV21-1 is reported as a pseudogene. The CDR3 runs 15 residues. The CDR3 reads CASSKLVSHNQPQHF.

This chain connects TRBV5-1 to TRBJ2-5; TCRdb calls TRBD2, which cannot be checked without DNA. This CDR3 contains 15 residues. Germline values: CDR1 SGHRS, CDR2 YFSETQ. This chain's CDR3 is CASSLGGALGETQYF.

The chain recombines TRBV6-2 or TRBV6-3 with TRBJ2-1; the D gene TCRdb calls, TRBD2, cannot be checked with no DNA. The germline gives CDR1 MNHEY, CDR2 SVGEGT. This CDR3 region has 14 residues. CDR3 protein: CARGPGLAIHEQFF.

The V call is TRBV4-2, the J call TRBJ2-3; TCRdb's assignment of TRBD2 cannot be checked, as there is no DNA. This CDR3 spans 16 amino acids. Germline CDR1 reads LGHNA; CDR2 reads YNFKEQ. Here the CDR3 reads CASSPRVGGNTDTQYF.

V gene TRBV7-9 combines with J gene TRBJ2-5; the TCRdb D gene call, TRBD2, has no DNA to confirm it. Germline CDR1 SEHNR, CDR2 FQNEAQ (reference sequence). This CDR3 comprises 14 residues. The CDR3 sequence: CASSLDTGVETQYF.

This chain uses TRBV7-9 with TRBJ1-4. The CDR3 is 13 residues long. Germline assignment: CDR1 SEHNR and CDR2 FQNEAQ (reference sequence). This CDR3 reads CASSLGLFEKLFF. Full variable domain (missing parts from reference TRBV7-9 and TRBJ1-4): DTGVSQNPRHKITKRGQNVTFRCDPISEHNRLYWYRQTLGQGPEFLTYFQNEAQLEKSRLLSDRFSAERPKGSFSTLEIQRTEQGDSAMYLCASSLGLFEKLFFGSGTQLSVL.

The chain has TRBV4-2 and TRBJ2-5; TCRdb names TRBD2, which stays unverified in the absence of DNA. The CDR3 covers 17 residues. Germline V gives CDR1 LGHNA, CDR2 YNFKEQ. CDR3 residues: CASSQGIFSEGSETQYF.

The chain is built from TRBV7-8 and TRBJ2-7; the TRBD1 assignment by TCRdb is unverifiable without DNA. Germline loops: CDR1 SGHVS, CDR2 FQNEAQ. This CDR3 is 20 amino acids long. The CDR3 region is CASSLIRGIGGTPIYYEQYF.

This rearrangement joins TRBV7-6 to TRBJ2-5; with no DNA, the TCRdb D assignment of TRBD2 cannot be verified. The CDR3 is 17 amino acids. Germline loops: CDR1 SGHVS, CDR2 FNYEAQ. The CDR3: CASSLGTPSQYQETQYF. Full variable domain (rest looked up from reference TRBV7-6 and TRBJ2-5): GAGVSQSPRYKVTKRGQDVALRCDPISGHVSLYWYRQALGQGPEFLTYFNYEAQQDKSGLPNDRFSAERPEGSISTLTIQRTEQRDSAMYRCASSLGTPSQYQETQYFGPGTRLLVL.

The rearrangement uses TRBV29-1 and TRBJ2-1. The CDR3 runs to 12 residues. Germline V CDR1 and CDR2: SQVTM, ANQGSEA. CDR3 residues: CSAGYSYNEQFF.

This rearrangement joins TRBV4-1 to TRBJ2-2. CDR3 length: 14 residues. Germline CDR1 and CDR2: MGHRA and YSYEKL. The CDR3 sequence: CASSQRMGPGELFF.

V gene TRBV5-1 combines with J gene TRBJ2-1; the TCRdb call, TRBD1, lacks DNA for checking. Germline CDR1 is SGHRS and CDR2 is YFSETQ. The CDR3 runs 17 residues. CDR3 sequence: CASSLEAQGQGASEQFF.